These 9 T cell receptor beta chains were sequenced from one sample in a study of OX40 agonist ivuxolimab in advanced cancers. Some clones are missing from TCRdb's copy, which holds only in-frame ones; the method was immunoSEQ multiplex PCR. The table lists approximately 15,000 clones, about 92% of them singletons, with less than 9.5% in the top ten. The sample here was CD4+ or CD8+ T cells sorted from blood, taken in a trial of the OX40 agonist ivuxolimab. The receptors come from an adult with an advanced solid tumor such as melanoma, head and neck, liver or kidney cancer.

This chain joins TRBV25-1 and TRBJ1-6; D remains ambiguous. The V end was cut by 1 base, the J end by 3 bases, with 16 bases between. Per germline, CDR1 MGHDK and CDR2 SYGVNS. CDR3 length: 18 amino acids. The CDR3: CASSEFFQPTGYNSPLHF. The CDR3 DNA sequence: TGTGCCAGCAGTGAATTTTTCCAACCTACCGGCTATAATTCACCCCTCCACTTT.

The rearrangement joins TRBV28 to TRBJ1-5; perhaps TRBD1 as D (5 bases). V lost 3 bases to trimming and J lost 0 bases, with 21 bases between them. This CDR3 region has 19 residues. CDR1 and CDR2 (germline): MDHEN, SYDVKM. The CDR3 is CASSFEMILTVYSNQPQHF. CDR3 nucleotides: TGTGCCAGCAGTTTCGAAATGATATTGACAGTTTATAGCAATCAGCCCCAGCATTTT. The full variable domain, with the rest looked up from reference TRBV28 and TRBJ1-5, is DVKVTQSSRYLVKRTGEKVFLECVQDMDHENMFWYRQDPGLGLRLIYFSYDVKMKEKGDIPEGYSVSREKKERFSLILESASTNQTSMYLCASSFEMILTVYSNQPQHFGDGTRLSIL.

This CDR3 reads CATSPRVQDYYEQYF. In DNA, the CDR3 is TGTGCCACCAGCCCGAGGGTACAGGACTACTACGAGCAGTACTTC. The rearrangement joins TRBV15 to TRBJ2-7; a weak D match, TRBD2 (6 bases). The ends were cut back, 5 bases at V and 3 bases at J, with 17 bases in the middle. The length of the CDR3 is 15 residues. Germline V lookup: CDR1 LNHNV, CDR2 YYDKDF (reference sequence).

This chain connects TRBV4-1 to TRBJ2-3, with TRBD2 as a possible D gene (7 bases). Deletions cut 5 bases from V and 6 bases from J, with 21 bases between. The CDR3 is 16 amino acids. Germline V gene data show CDR1 as MGHRA and CDR2 as YSYEKL. The CDR3 DNA sequence: TGCGCCAGCAGCACTACGCGGGGGCCCCGGCCTGATACGCAGTATTTT. This translates into CASSTTRGPRPDTQYF.

The chain carries TRBV21-1 and TRBJ1-3. TRBV21-1 is flagged as a pseudogene. This CDR3 region has 14 residues. CDR3 nucleotide sequence: TGTGCCAGCTTGGACCGCCTCTCTGGAAACACCATATATTTT. This translates into CASLDRLSGNTIYF.

This sequence joins TRBV19 and TRBJ1-1; the D is unclear. The CDR3 sequence is 13 residues long. The V end was cut by 3 bases, the J end by 1 base, with 6 bases between. Germline V gives CDR1 LNHDA, CDR2 SQIVND (reference sequence). CDR3: CASSIVPNTEAFF. The CDR3 DNA sequence: TGTGCCAGTAGTATTGTTCCGAACACTGAAGCTTTCTTT.

This chain uses TRBV2 with TRBJ2-7; tentatively, D is TRBD1 (6 bases). Trimming cost V 2 bases and J 3 bases, with 14 bases left between them. Germline V lookup: CDR1 SNHLY, CDR2 FYNNEI. CDR3 length equals 15 residues. CDR3 DNA sequence: TGTGCCAGCAGTGAACTTTCAGGGACACTCTACGAGCAGTACTTC. Its protein product is CASSELSGTLYEQYF.

V and J are TRBV5-1 and TRBJ2-7; D is unclear. Germline CDR1 SGHRS, CDR2 YFSETQ. V dropped 8 bases and J dropped 4 bases, with 13 bases sitting between them. This CDR3 spans 12 amino acids. CDR3 DNA: TGCGCCAGTTTGACGGCGTCGTACGAGCAGTACTTC. Its translation is CASLTASYEQYF.

This chain uses TRBV11-2 with TRBJ2-7; 7 positions match TRBD2. Germline CDR1 and CDR2: SGHAT and FQNNGV. Germline trimming cut 8 bases from V and 2 bases from J; bases unmatched to any gene: 12. This CDR3 contains 15 residues. The chain's CDR3 is CASHLTLAETYEQYF. The CDR3 DNA is TGTGCCAGCCACCTGACCCTAGCGGAGACCTACGAGCAGTACTTC.